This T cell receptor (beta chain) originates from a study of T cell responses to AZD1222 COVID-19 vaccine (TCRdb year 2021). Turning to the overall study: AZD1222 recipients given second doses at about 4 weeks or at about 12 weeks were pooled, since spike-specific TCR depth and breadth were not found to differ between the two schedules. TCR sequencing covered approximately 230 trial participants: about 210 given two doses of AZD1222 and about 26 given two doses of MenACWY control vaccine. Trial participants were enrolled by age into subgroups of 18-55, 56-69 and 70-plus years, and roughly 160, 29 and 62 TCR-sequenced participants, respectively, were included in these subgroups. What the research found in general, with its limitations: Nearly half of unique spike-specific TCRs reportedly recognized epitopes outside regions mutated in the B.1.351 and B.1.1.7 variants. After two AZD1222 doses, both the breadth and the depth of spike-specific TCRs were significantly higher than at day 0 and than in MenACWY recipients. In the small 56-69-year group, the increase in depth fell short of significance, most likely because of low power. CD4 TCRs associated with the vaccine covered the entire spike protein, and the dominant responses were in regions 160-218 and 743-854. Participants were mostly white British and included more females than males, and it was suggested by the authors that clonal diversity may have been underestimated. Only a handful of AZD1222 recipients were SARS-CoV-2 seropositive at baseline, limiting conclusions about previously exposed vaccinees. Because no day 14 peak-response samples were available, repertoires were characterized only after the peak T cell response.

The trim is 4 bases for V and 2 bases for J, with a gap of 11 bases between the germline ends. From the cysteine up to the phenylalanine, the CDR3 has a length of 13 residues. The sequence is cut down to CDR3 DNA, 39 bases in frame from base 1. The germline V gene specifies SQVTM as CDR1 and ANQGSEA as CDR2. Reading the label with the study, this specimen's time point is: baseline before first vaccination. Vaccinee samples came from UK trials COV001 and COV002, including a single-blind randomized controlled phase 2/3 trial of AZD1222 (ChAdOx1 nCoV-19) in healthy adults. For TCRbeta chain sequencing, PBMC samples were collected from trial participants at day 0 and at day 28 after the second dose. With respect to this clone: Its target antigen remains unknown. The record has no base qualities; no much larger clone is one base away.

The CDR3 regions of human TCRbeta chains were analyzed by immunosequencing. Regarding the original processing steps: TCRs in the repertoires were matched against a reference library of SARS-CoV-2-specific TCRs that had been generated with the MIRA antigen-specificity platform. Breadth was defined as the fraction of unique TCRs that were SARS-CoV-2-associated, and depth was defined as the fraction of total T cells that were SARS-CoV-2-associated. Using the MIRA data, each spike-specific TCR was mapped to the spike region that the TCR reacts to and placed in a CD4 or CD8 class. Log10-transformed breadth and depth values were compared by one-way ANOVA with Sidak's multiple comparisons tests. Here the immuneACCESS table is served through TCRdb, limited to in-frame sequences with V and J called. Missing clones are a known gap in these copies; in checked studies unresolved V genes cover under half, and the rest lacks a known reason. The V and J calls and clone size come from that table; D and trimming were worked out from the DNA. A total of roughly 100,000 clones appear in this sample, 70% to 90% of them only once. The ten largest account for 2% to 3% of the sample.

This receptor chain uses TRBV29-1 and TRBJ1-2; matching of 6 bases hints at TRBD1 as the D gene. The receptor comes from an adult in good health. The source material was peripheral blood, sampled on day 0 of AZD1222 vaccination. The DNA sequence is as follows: TGCAGCGTTGGACAGGACGGGAACTATGGCTACACCTTC. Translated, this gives CSVGQDGNYGYTF.